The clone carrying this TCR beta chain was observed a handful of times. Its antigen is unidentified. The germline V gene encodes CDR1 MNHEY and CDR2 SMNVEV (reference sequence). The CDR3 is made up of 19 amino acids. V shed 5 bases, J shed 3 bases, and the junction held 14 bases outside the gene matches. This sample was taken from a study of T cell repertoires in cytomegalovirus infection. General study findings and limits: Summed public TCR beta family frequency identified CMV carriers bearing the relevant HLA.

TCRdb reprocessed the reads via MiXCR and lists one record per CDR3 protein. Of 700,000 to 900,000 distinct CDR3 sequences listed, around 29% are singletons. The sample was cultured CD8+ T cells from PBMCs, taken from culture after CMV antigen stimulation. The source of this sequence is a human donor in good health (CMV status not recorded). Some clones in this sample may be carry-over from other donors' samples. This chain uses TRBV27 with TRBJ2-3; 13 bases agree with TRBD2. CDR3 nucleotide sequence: TGTGCCAGCAGTGAATCAGGACTAGCGGGGGCGGCTTGGACAGATACGCAGTATTTT. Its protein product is CASSESGLAGAAWTDTQYF.